Presented here are 24 T cell receptor beta chains from one specimen sequenced in a study of cytomegalovirus exposure and HLA in healthy donors. The PCR was carried out with 60 Vbeta primers and 13 Jbeta primers. Clones were read by immunoSEQ multiplex PCR, and TCRdb kept only the in-frame ones, dropping some. The repertoire holds hundreds of thousands of clones, under 80% seen once, with around 2% in the top ten. What was sequenced was PBMCs. The source of these receptors is a female donor in good health and CMV-seronegative.

The chain links TRBV27 to TRBJ2-3; TRBD2 agrees at 7 bases. The CDR3 contains 15 residues. The germline V gene has CDR1 MNHEY and CDR2 SMNVEV (reference sequence). Trimming at V came to 6 bases and at J to 0 bases, leaving 6 bases not matched to a gene. The CDR3 nucleotides read TGTGCCAGCAGCCCGGGGGGTGGTAGCACAGATACGCAGTATTTT. It encodes CASSPGGGSTDTQYF.

J is TRBJ2-1 and V is TRBV7-9, with 12 bases matching TRBD2. CDR3 length equals 16 residues. CDR1 and CDR2 from the germline V gene are SEHNR and FQNEAQ (reference sequence). The ends lost 5 bases at V and 4 bases at J; junction bases unmatched: 6. Here the CDR3 reads CASSPNLAGGYNEQFF. CDR3 bases: TGTGCCAGCAGCCCTAACCTAGCGGGAGGGTACAATGAGCAGTTCTTC.

The count of this clone is one. The rearrangement links TRBV13 to TRBJ2-7, with 7 bases identical to TRBD1. CDR1 and CDR2 from the germline V gene are PRHDT and FYEKMQ (reference sequence). The CDR3 is made up of 13 amino acids. V lost 5 bases to trimming and J lost 3 bases; unmatched junction nucleotides: 4. CDR3 in amino acids: CASSPGTDYEQYF. Here the CDR3 DNA reads TGTGCCAGCAGCCCCGGGACAGACTACGAGCAGTACTTC. Together with reference TRBV13 and TRBJ2-7, the CDR3 gives the full variable domain: AAGVIQSPRHLIKEKRETATLKCYPIPRHDTVYWYQQGPGQDPQFLISFYEKMQSDKGSIPDRFSAQQFSDYHSELNMSSLELGDSALYFCASSPGTDYEQYFGPGTRLTVT.

The chain is built from TRBV11-2 and TRBJ2-1; 9 nucleotides align to TRBD1. Germline values: CDR1 SGHAT, CDR2 FQNNGV. This CDR3 contains 15 residues. The V segment lost 2 bases and the J segment 6 bases; nucleotides outside the gene matches: 5. The CDR3 is CASSLTGTGSNEQFF. CDR3 nucleotide sequence: TGTGCCAGCAGCTTAACCGGGACAGGGAGCAATGAGCAGTTCTTC. The entire variable domain, with the rest obtained from reference TRBV11-2 and TRBJ2-1, is as follows: EAGVAQSPRYKIIEKRQSVAFWCNPISGHATLYWYQQILGQGPKLLIQFQNNGVVDDSQLPKDRFSAERLKGVDSTLKIQPAKLEDSAVYLCASSLTGTGSNEQFFGPGTRLTVL.

The chain has TRBV5-8 and TRBJ2-2, with D perhaps TRBD2 (5 bases). V was shortened by 6 bases and J by 2 bases, with 17 bases between the two germline ends. The CDR3 has 16 amino acids. Germline V CDR1 and CDR2: SGHTS, YDEGEE. The CDR3 bases are TGTGCCAGCACCGGCGCGTCGGCGGGTAACACCGGGGAGCTGTTTTTT. Translated: CASTGASAGNTGELFF.

In regard to this clone: Germline and junction disagree at one end, which may indicate a read error. J is TRBJ2-3 and V is TRBV7-7; a weak D match, TRBD2 (5 bases). The CDR3 extends over 16 amino acids. In germline, CDR1 is SSHAT, CDR2 FNYEAQ (reference sequence). CDR3 DNA sequence: TGTGCTAGCAGCTTAGAGGGCCGGAGGTGCACAGATACGCAGTATTTT. Amino acid sequence: CASSLEGRRCTDTQYF.

The chain links TRBV29-1 to TRBJ2-1, with 9 bases that match TRBD2. The CDR3 consists of 13 residues. V lost 6 bases, J lost 4 bases, and 4 bases stayed unmatched. Germline assignment: CDR1 SQVTM and CDR2 ANQGSEA. Here the CDR3 reads CSVGTSLYNEQFF. CDR3 DNA: TGCAGCGTCGGGACTAGCCTATACAATGAGCAGTTCTTC.

The rearrangement joins TRBV19 to TRBJ1-2, with 7 bases aligning to TRBD1. The germline gives CDR1 LNHDA, CDR2 SQIVND (reference sequence). The trim removed 5 bases at V and 8 bases at J, leaving 8 bases unmatched. The CDR3 length is 13 residues. CDR3 sequence (DNA): TGTGCCAGTAGTTTAGGGCAGGGGGACGGCTACACCTTC. It encodes CASSLGQGDGYTF.

V gene TRBV28 combines with J gene TRBJ1-1; D unresolved. Germline V lookup: CDR1 MDHEN, CDR2 SYDVKM. The CDR3 has 15 amino acids. V lost 4 bases to trimming and J lost 3 bases, with 15 bases between them. This CDR3 is CASSSPSTGDTEAFF. The CDR3 DNA reads TGTGCCAGCAGTTCCCCCTCGACCGGGGACACTGAAGCTTTCTTT.

The V call is TRBV6-5, the J call TRBJ2-7, with D possibly TRBD2 on 5 matching bases. The germline gives CDR1 MNHEY, CDR2 SVGAGI. This CDR3 has 16 amino acids. Trimming took off 2 bases at V and 2 bases at J, with 16 bases between the two ends. The CDR3 DNA reads as TGTGCCAGCAGTTACAACAAGCGGCGGATGACCTACGAGCAGTACTTC. Protein: CASSYNKRRMTYEQYF.

This clone was seen just once. The rearrangement uses TRBV11-3 and TRBJ2-1; a possible D gene is TRBD1 (6 bases). The germline V and J ends were trimmed by 0 bases and 9 bases, with 15 bases remaining between them. From germline, CDR1 is SGHNT and CDR2 YENEEA. The CDR3 has 15 residues. The CDR3 loop is CASSLDQMGAGEQFF. In DNA, the CDR3 is TGTGCCAGCAGCTTAGACCAGATGGGGGCGGGTGAGCAGTTCTTC.

This clone was recorded a few times. The rearrangement uses TRBV28 and TRBJ2-7, with D possibly being TRBD1 (6 bases). Germline assignment: CDR1 MDHEN and CDR2 SYDVKM. The CDR3 contains 13 residues. V lost 4 bases and J lost 2, with 9 bases in between. This CDR3 reads CASSYRATYEQYF. The CDR3 coding sequence is TGTGCCAGCAGTTACAGGGCGACCTACGAGCAGTACTTC. The full variable domain, rest sourced from reference TRBV28 and TRBJ2-7, is DVKVTQSSRYLVKRTGEKVFLECVQDMDHENMFWYRQDPGLGLRLIYFSYDVKMKEKGDIPEGYSVSREKKERFSLILESASTNQTSMYLCASSYRATYEQYFGPGTRLTVT.

V is TRBV27 and J is TRBJ2-3, with 12 bases lining up with TRBD2. Looked up from germline, CDR1 is MNHEY and CDR2 is SMNVEV (reference sequence). V was clipped by 5 bases and J by 4 bases; unmatched bases: 10. The CDR3 contains 17 residues. The CDR3 DNA reads as TGTGCCAGCAGTCCCGGCACTAGCGGGAGGTTGCCAGATACGCAGTATTTT. As protein: CASSPGTSGRLPDTQYF.

This clone showed up just a few times. The identical CDR3 is also encoded by other nucleotide sequences in the sample. The chain recombines TRBV6-4 with TRBJ2-3, with TRBD1 identical over 8 bases. With V trimmed by 6 bases and J by 6 bases, 8 bases remained unmatched. There are 14 residues in the CDR3. Germline V gene data show CDR1 as MRHNA and CDR2 as SNTAGT. CDR3 bases: TGTGCCAGCAGCAGCGGACCAGGGGGCGATACGCAGTATTTT. This sequence encodes CASSSGPGGDTQYF.

V is TRBV28 and J is TRBJ2-5; a possible D gene is TRBD1 (5 bases). CDR3 length equals 14 residues. The germline V gene has CDR1 MDHEN and CDR2 SYDVKM. Trimming took off 3 bases at V and 1 base at J, with 9 bases between the two ends. The CDR3 reads CASSLSRAQETQYF. For the CDR3, the DNA is TGTGCCAGCAGTTTGTCCAGGGCCCAAGAGACCCAGTACTTC.

The chain employs TRBV10-1 and TRBJ1-4; the match to TRBD1 covers 7 bases. The V and J ends lost 7 bases and 0 bases, in that order; junction bases with no gene match: 5. CDR1 is WNHNN, CDR2 SYGVQD, per germline (reference sequence). This CDR3 is built from 15 residues. CDR3 in amino acids: CASKRDSPTNEKLFF. The CDR3 DNA sequence: TGCGCCAGCAAGAGGGACAGCCCAACTAATGAAAAACTGTTTTTT.

The CDR3 protein is CASSPSGTGRAKLFF. For the CDR3, the DNA is TGTGCCAGCTCACCCTCCGGGACAGGGAGGGCAAAACTGTTTTTT. The rearrangement joins TRBV18 to TRBJ1-4; 9 positions match TRBD1. V was clipped by 3 bases and J by 10 bases; unmatched bases: 9. CDR1 and CDR2 (germline): KGHSH, LQKENI. The CDR3 spans 15 residues.

This rearrangement joins TRBV7-2 to TRBJ2-7; the D gene is possibly TRBD2 (5 bases). The germline CDR1 and CDR2 sequences are SGHTA and FQGNSA. The V end lost 1 base, the J end lost 2 bases, and 12 bases lay between the germline ends. This CDR3 spans 15 amino acids. The chain's CDR3 is CASSLERAIAYEQYF. The CDR3, as DNA: TGTGCCAGCAGCTTAGAGAGGGCTATCGCCTACGAGCAGTACTTC.

In nucleotides, the CDR3 is TGCGCCAGCAACGGGGATGTAGGGCTAGCGGGAATATCCTTTAGCACAGATACGCAGTATTTT. Translating gives CASNGDVGLAGISFSTDTQYF. The chain joins TRBV5-1 to TRBJ2-3; the match to TRBD2 covers 9 bases. V lost 6 bases and J lost 0; bases outside the gene matches: 23. The V gene's germline CDR1 is SGHRS and CDR2 YFSETQ. The CDR3 has 21 residues. The full variable domain, with the rest looked up from reference TRBV5-1 and TRBJ2-3, is KAGVTQTPRYLIKTRGQQVTLSCSPISGHRSVSWYQQTPGQGLQFLFEYFSETQRNKGNFPGRFSGRQFSNSRSEMNVSTLELGDSALYLCASNGDVGLAGISFSTDTQYFGPGTRLTVL.

This chain connects TRBV27 to TRBJ2-7; 8 bases map to TRBD1. Germline CDR1 and CDR2: MNHEY and SMNVEV (reference sequence). Germline trimming cut 5 bases from V and 6 bases from J; bases unmatched to any gene: 12. The CDR3 runs 15 residues. The CDR3 nucleotides are TGTGCCAGCAGTCCCGCCGGACAGGGTAGAGGCGAGCAGTACTTC. Amino acid sequence: CASSPAGQGRGEQYF.

The CDR3 protein is CASSGRDKPYNEQFF. The CDR3 nucleotides are TGTGCCAGCAGTGGACGGGATAAGCCCTACAATGAGCAGTTCTTC. The chain couples TRBV2 to TRBJ2-1; D perhaps matches TRBD2 (5 bases). The V gene lost 4 bases and the J gene lost 2 bases, with 12 bases spanning the gap. Germline CDR1 SNHLY, CDR2 FYNNEI. This CDR3 is 15 amino acids long.

The V call is TRBV5-4, the J call TRBJ2-7; the D is unclear. V dropped 3 bases and J dropped 2 bases, with 12 bases sitting between them. CDR3 length: 14 residues. Germline CDR1 and CDR2: SGHNT and YYREEE (reference sequence). The CDR3 DNA is TGTGCCAGCAGCTCTGGATGGGCCCCCTACGAGCAGTACTTC. This sequence encodes CASSSGWAPYEQYF.

This rearrangement joins TRBV7-2 to TRBJ1-5; D might be TRBD1 (6 bases). The CDR3 is made up of 14 amino acids. CDR1 and CDR2 from the germline V gene are SGHTA and FQGNSA. V was trimmed by 6 bases and J by 4 bases, leaving 13 bases between them. The CDR3 spells CASSLDSLNQPQHF. CDR3 bases: TGTGCCAGCAGTTTGGACAGTCTTAATCAGCCCCAGCATTTT.

The chain joins TRBV7-8 to TRBJ2-3; unclear D gene. Deletions cut 3 bases from V and 0 bases from J, with 10 bases between. This CDR3 comprises 15 residues. Germline V gene sequence: CDR1 SGHVS, CDR2 FQNEAQ. The CDR3 bases are TGTGCCAGCAGCTTCGACTCGGTTAGCACAGATACGCAGTATTTT. This encodes CASSFDSVSTDTQYF.